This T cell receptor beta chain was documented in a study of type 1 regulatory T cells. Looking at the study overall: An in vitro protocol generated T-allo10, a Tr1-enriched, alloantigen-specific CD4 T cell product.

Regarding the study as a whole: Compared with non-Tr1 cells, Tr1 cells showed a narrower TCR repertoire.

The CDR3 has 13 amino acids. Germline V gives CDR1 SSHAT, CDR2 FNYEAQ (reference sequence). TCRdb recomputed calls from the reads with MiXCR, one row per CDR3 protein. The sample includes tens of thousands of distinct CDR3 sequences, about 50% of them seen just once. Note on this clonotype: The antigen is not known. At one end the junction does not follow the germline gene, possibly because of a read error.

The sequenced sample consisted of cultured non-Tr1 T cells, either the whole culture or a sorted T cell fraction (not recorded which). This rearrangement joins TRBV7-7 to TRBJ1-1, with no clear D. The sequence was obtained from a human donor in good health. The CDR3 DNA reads TGTGCTAGCAGCTCCCATAGAAACACTGAAGCTTTCTTT. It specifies CASSSHRNTEAFF. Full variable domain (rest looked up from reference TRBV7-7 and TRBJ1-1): GAGVSQSPRYKVTKRGQDVTLRCDPISSHATLYWYQQALGQGPEFLTYFNYEAQPDKSGLPSDRFSAERPEGSISTLTIQRTEQRDSAMYRCASSSHRNTEAFFGQGTRLTVV.